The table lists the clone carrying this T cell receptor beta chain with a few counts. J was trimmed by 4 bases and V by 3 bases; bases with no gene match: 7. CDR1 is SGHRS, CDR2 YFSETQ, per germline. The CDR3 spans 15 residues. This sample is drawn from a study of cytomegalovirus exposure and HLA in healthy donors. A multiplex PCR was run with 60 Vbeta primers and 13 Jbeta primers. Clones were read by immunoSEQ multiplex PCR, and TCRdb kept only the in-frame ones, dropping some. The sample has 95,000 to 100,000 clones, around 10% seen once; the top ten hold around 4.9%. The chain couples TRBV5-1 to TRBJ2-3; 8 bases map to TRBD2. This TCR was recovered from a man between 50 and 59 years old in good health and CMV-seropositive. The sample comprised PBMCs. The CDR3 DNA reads TGCGCCAGCAGCTCTGGAGCGGGAGTGGCAGATACGCAGTATTTT. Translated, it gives CASSSGAGVADTQYF.